This TCR beta chain is from a study of beta chain features in type 1 diabetes. Germline V gives CDR1 SGHNT, CDR2 YYREEE (reference sequence). CDR3 size: 13 residues. V was clipped by 3 bases and J by 3 bases, with 9 bases between them. Expressed TCRB transcripts were sequenced because the isolated RNA had all been reverse transcribed beforehand. Samples of naive, central memory and regulatory T cells yielded a mean of about 3.57 million reads. The table came from immunoSEQ multiplex PCR; TCRdb's copy has only in-frame clones and leaves some out. The repertoire holds around 430,000 clones, with roughly 30% as singletons. A few counts support this clone. Its antigen is not identified. Findings and limits, study-wide: Shortening that was moderate but significant affected the TCRB CDR3s of Type 1 diabetes patients in all four CD4+ subsets. PCR, the amplification step, might favor shorter templates, equally in patients and controls.

Sorted populations all exceeded 95% purity. The V and J genes are TRBV5-4 and TRBJ1-2, with D unresolved. The clonotype comes from a man younger than 35 in good health. The sample comprised naive CD4+ T cells from blood. CDR3 region: CASSSRLYYGYTF. In DNA, the CDR3 is TGTGCCAGCAGCTCGAGGTTGTACTATGGCTACACCTTC.